This T cell receptor beta chain was captured in a study of blood T cell repertoires in COVID-19. Study background: T cells, B-cell-depleted T cells, or PBMCs supplied cDNA or gDNA.

Participants were aged 18 to 89 years, lived in 20 to 30 US areas, and enrolled virtually. Recovered status applied to Cohort 3 donors who had two consecutive negative PCRs. It also applied to those with clearance or with symptom resolution. Original methodology: Amplification of reference gene primers was used by the study to estimate nucleated cell counts. Sequencing was performed with immunoSEQ multiplex PCR; in TCRdb, only in-frame clones are kept and a portion is missing. D and trimming were read from the DNA, whereas the V and J calls and clone size are those reported in that table. The sample carries about 170,000 clones, 89% recorded once. The CDR3 consists of 13 residues. V dropped 6 bases and J dropped 10 bases, with 16 bases sitting between them. Germline values: CDR1 SGHTA, CDR2 FQGTGA.

This receptor was obtained from a woman aged 18-30 years who had recovered from COVID-19. The chain uses TRBV7-3 and TRBJ2-1, with a tentative D call TRBD1 (5 bases). Material for sequencing was PBMCs or T cells enriched from blood (not recorded which). The CDR3 spells CASSQDQGREQFF. The CDR3 nucleotides are TGTGCCAGCAGTCAAGACCAGGGTCGGGAGCAGTTCTTC.